A single sample is the source of the 30 T cell receptor beta chains below, sequenced in a study of CD8+CD57+ T cells in acquired aplastic anemia. Genomic DNA acted as the template from which TCR beta VDJ combination and CDR3 sequence profiling were carried out. TCRdb redid the calling of the reads with MiXCR, one entry per CDR3 protein. The sample contains hundreds of thousands of distinct CDR3 sequences, under 80% of which appear only once. The specimen sequenced was sorted CD4+, CD8+, or CD8+CD57+ T cells (not recorded which) from PBMCs. These receptors were taken from a human donor in good health, serving as a control.

The V and J genes are TRBV19 and TRBJ2-7; D remains ambiguous. The CDR3 runs 14 residues. Germline V gene lookup returns CDR1 LNHDA and CDR2 SQIVND (reference sequence). The CDR3 loop reads CASRVDGRSYEQFV. The CDR3 DNA reads TGTGCCAGTAGGGTAGATGGCCGCTCCTACGAGCAGTTCGTC.

A few counts support this clonotype. V usage is TRBV30 and J usage is TRBJ1-1, with D perhaps TRBD1 (5 bases). With 3 bases removed from V and 3 bases from J, the gap between germline ends came to 11 bases. Germline lookup yields CDR1 GTSNPN and CDR2 SVGIG (reference sequence). This CDR3 is 13 amino acids long. The CDR3 spells CAWRRGGDTEAFF. Here the CDR3 DNA reads TGTGCCTGGAGGCGGGGGGGGGACACTGAAGCTTTCTTT.

To note about this clonotype: The junction departs from the called germline gene at one end, perhaps through a read error. CDR3 sequence reads: CASSLGLVAETQHF. DNA of the CDR3: TGTGCCAGCAGCTTAGGTCTAGTGGCCGAGACCCAGCACTTT. The chain carries TRBV7-9 and TRBJ1-5; D is ambiguous. The CDR3 loop spans 14 amino acids. CDR1 is SEHNR and CDR2 is FQNEAQ in the germline V gene (reference sequence).

This chain links TRBV12-3 or TRBV12-4 with TRBJ2-3, with TRBD2 matching 9 bases. V was pared by 3 bases and J by 5 bases, with 9 bases of the junction left unmatched. There are 16 residues in the CDR3. In DNA form, the CDR3 reads TGTGCCAGCAGTTTTATCGGCGGGGGGGCTAGAGATACGCAGTATTTT. Translating gives CASSFIGGGARDTQYF.

The chain joins TRBV7-2 to TRBJ2-7, with 8 bases lining up with TRBD2. V dropped 5 bases and J dropped 2; count of bases not matched to a gene: 11. Germline values: CDR1 SGHTA, CDR2 FQGNSA. The CDR3 extends over 16 amino acids. The CDR3 spells CASSQTGGRETYEQYF. Here the CDR3 DNA reads TGTGCCAGCAGCCAGACGGGGGGGAGAGAGACCTACGAGCAGTACTTC.

The chain employs TRBV7-2 and TRBJ2-2; D unresolved. With 5 bases removed from V and 17 bases from J, the gap between germline ends came to 27 bases. In germline, CDR1 is SGHTA, CDR2 FQGNSA. CDR3 length: 15 residues. The DNA of the CDR3 is TGTGCCAGCAGCAAGAGCAGTACTGCGACCCGGGCACTATTTTTT. Translating it yields CASSKSSTATRALFF.

The chain recombines TRBV9 with TRBJ2-4; 7 bases align to TRBD2. CDR1 SGDLS and CDR2 YYNGEE come from the germline V gene. V was clipped by 4 bases and J by 3 bases; unmatched bases: 10. This CDR3 spans 16 amino acids. CDR3 in amino acids: CASSNPSGGDKNIQYF. As DNA, the CDR3 is TGTGCCAGCAGCAACCCTAGCGGCGGGGACAAAAACATTCAGTACTTC.

For the CDR3, the DNA is TGTGCCAGCAGCTTCGCGCGGGACCAAGCTTTCTTT. Translated: CASSFARDQAFF. J is TRBJ1-1 and V is TRBV11-1; TRBD1 might be the D (5 bases). Germline CDR1 reads SGHAT; CDR2 reads FQDESV (reference sequence). V lost 3 bases to trimming and J lost 9 bases, with 11 bases between them. This CDR3 region has 12 residues.

The V gene is TRBV29-1, the J gene TRBJ2-7; D not resolved. From germline, CDR1 is SQVTM and CDR2 ANQGSEA. Trimming left V 2 bases short and J 6 bases short, with 8 bases between. The CDR3 totals 11 residues. The DNA for the CDR3 is TGCAGCGTTGAACGGCAGAGCGAGCAGTACTTC. Protein sequence: CSVERQSEQYF.

J is TRBJ1-2 and V is TRBV2, with 7 positions matching TRBD1. V lost 5 bases and J lost 2; bases outside the gene matches: 11. The CDR3 has 16 residues. Germline V CDR1 and CDR2: SNHLY, FYNNEI. The CDR3 reads CASSYGGAGGNYGYTF. Written as DNA, the CDR3 is TGTGCCAGCAGTTACGGGGGGGCAGGGGGGAACTATGGCTACACCTTC.

The rearrangement links TRBV19 to TRBJ2-5; D is unclear. The germline CDR1 and CDR2 sequences are LNHDA and SQIVND (reference sequence). The CDR3 totals 14 residues. Deletions cut 3 bases from V and 1 base from J, with 9 bases between. The CDR3 region is CASSISRTQETQYF. The CDR3, as DNA: TGTGCCAGTAGTATCAGCAGGACCCAAGAGACCCAGTACTTC. The complete variable domain, with remaining parts taken from reference TRBV19 and TRBJ2-5, reads DGGITQSPKYLFRKEGQNVTLSCEQNLNHDAMYWYRQDPGQGLRLIYYSQIVNDFQKGDIAEGYSVSREKKESFPLTVTSAQKNPTAFYLCASSISRTQETQYFGPGTRLLVL.

This clonotype appeared a single time. The chain joins TRBV5-4 to TRBJ1-5, with D unresolved. In germline, CDR1 is SGHNT, CDR2 YYREEE (reference sequence). The CDR3 is 16 amino acids. Between the trimmed V and J ends, which lost 0 bases and 1 base, there was a span of 11 bases. DNA of the CDR3: TGTGCCAGCAGCTTGGATCTGGGGAAGAGCAATCAGCCCCAGCATTTT. Encoded protein: CASSLDLGKSNQPQHF.

As for this clonotype: The CDR3 ends on some other residue instead of the conserved phenylalanine or tryptophan, so this is likely a read error. No DNA is shown, since the ends of the CDR3 on it are uncertain; the CDR3 is the one TCRdb lists. CDR3 region: CASSLVATRKTVA. This chain connects TRBV7-2 to TRBJ1-1; TRBD1, the D gene given by the table, was not confirmed from the DNA. Germline CDR1 is SGHTA and CDR2 is FQGNSA. Inclusive of both ends, the CDR3 amounts to 13 amino acids.

A remark on this clonotype: With a much larger clone just one base away, this may be a read error. The chain links TRBV6-2 or TRBV6-3 to TRBJ2-2; D might be TRBD1 or TRBD2, each matching 8 bases. The CDR3 runs to 18 residues. Germline V gene lookup returns CDR1 MNHEY and CDR2 SVGEGT. The CDR3 is CASSHRGIAGRNIGELFF. The CDR3 DNA follows: TGTGCCAGCAGCCACAGGGGGATAGCGGGGAGGAACATCGGGGAGCTGTTTTTT.

Ten or more counts support this clonotype. The chain joins TRBV15 to TRBJ2-7; D is possibly TRBD1 or TRBD2 (5 bases each). Germline V lookup: CDR1 LNHNV, CDR2 YYDKDF (reference sequence). The CDR3 is 14 amino acids. V lost 1 base, J lost 7 bases, and 14 bases lay in between. The CDR3 DNA reads as TGTGCCACCAGCAGAGGGGACCCCCTCGGGGAGCAGTACTTC. Encoded protein: CATSRGDPLGEQYF.

V and J are TRBV2 and TRBJ2-5, with TRBD1 as a possible D gene (6 bases). The V gene lost 6 bases and the J gene lost 7 bases, with 18 bases spanning the gap. Germline CDR1 and CDR2: SNHLY and FYNNEI. This CDR3 spans 14 amino acids. For the CDR3, the DNA is TGTGCCAGCAGCTCACTACAGGGCTCGTCGACCCAGTACTTC. This translates into CASSSLQGSSTQYF.

This clonotype came up many times. This chain connects TRBV4-2 to TRBJ1-1, with D tentatively TRBD1 (5 bases). The CDR3 extends over 17 amino acids. Trimming left V 5 bases short and J 0 bases short, with 19 bases between. Germline V gives CDR1 LGHNA, CDR2 YNFKEQ. The CDR3 reads CASSGLPAGPLNTEAFF. The DNA for the CDR3 is TGTGCCAGCAGCGGGCTGCCGGCGGGGCCCTTGAACACTGAAGCTTTCTTT.

This sequence joins TRBV7-2 and TRBJ1-1; D not resolved. V dropped 4 bases and J dropped 0 bases, with 12 bases sitting between them. The length of the CDR3 is 15 residues. Germline values: CDR1 SGHTA, CDR2 FQGNSA. DNA for the CDR3: TGTGCCAGCAGCTGGCCCGGATGGGTGAACACTGAAGCTTTCTTT. The encoded protein is CASSWPGWVNTEAFF.

This clonotype was seen just once. The junction departs from the called germline gene at one end, perhaps through a read error. The rearrangement joins TRBV7-2 to TRBJ1-5, with D possibly being TRBD1 (6 bases). This CDR3 comprises 14 residues. Germline CDR1 is SGHTA and CDR2 is FQGNSA. The CDR3 sequence: CASSQGGSQQTQHF. CDR3 nucleotide sequence: TGTGCCAGCAGTCAAGGGGGTAGCCAACAGACCCAGCACTTT.

Regarding this clonotype: Germline is not matched at one junction end, which may reflect a read error. This chain's CDR3 is CSAAVSGAHVLTF. The DNA of the CDR3 is TGCAGCGCTGCGGTGTCGGGGGCCCACGTCCTGACTTTC. The chain joins TRBV20-1 to TRBJ2-6; D may correspond to TRBD1 or TRBD2 (6 bases each). Per the germline V gene, CDR1 is DFQATT and CDR2 is SNEGSKA (reference sequence). The CDR3 covers 13 residues.

V gene TRBV11-3 combines with J gene TRBJ2-7, with 7 nucleotides matching TRBD1. The trim removed 6 bases at V and 0 bases at J, leaving 5 bases unmatched. CDR1 is SGHNT and CDR2 is YENEEA in the germline V gene. There are 14 residues in the CDR3. Here the CDR3 DNA reads TGTGCCAGCAGGCGACAGGGCAGCTCCTACGAGCAGTACTTC. Encoded protein: CASRRQGSSYEQYF.

The V call is TRBV7-2, the J call TRBJ2-3; D possibly corresponds to TRBD1 (6 bases). The V gene lost 3 bases and the J gene lost 11 bases, with 21 bases spanning the gap. CDR3 size: 15 residues. Germline values: CDR1 SGHTA, CDR2 FQGNSA. This CDR3 reads CASSFAQGAWNEQYF. The CDR3 DNA reads TGTGCCAGCAGCTTTGCACAGGGTGCTTGGAATGAGCAGTATTTT.

This clonotype was observed once. One end of the junction fails to match germline, which may point to a read error. This chain links TRBV5-8 with TRBJ2-2, with D perhaps matching TRBD2 (5 bases). The germline V gene encodes CDR1 SGHTS and CDR2 YDEGEE. The length of the CDR3 is 13 residues. The CDR3 region has the DNA TGTGCCAGCAAGTTCCGTGCGACCGGGGAGCTGTCTTTT. This translates into CASKFRATGELSF.

As regards this clonotype: Likely a read error: the CDR3 ends without its conserved phenylalanine or tryptophan. The limits of the CDR3 on the DNA are not certain, so only TCRdb's listed CDR3 is given. The gene calls are TRBV19 and TRBJ1-2; TRBD1, as called in the table, went unchecked against the DNA. The CDR3 spans 14 residues, counting both ends. Germline CDR1 LNHDA, CDR2 SQIVND (reference sequence). Here the CDR3 reads CASTMQGQGHGYTY.

Worth noting for this clonotype: This may stem from a read error, because a much larger clone lies one nucleotide away. The rearrangement links TRBV18 to TRBJ2-7; TRBD1 agrees at 8 bases. The CDR3 sequence is 17 residues long. CDR1 is KGHSH and CDR2 is LQKENI in the germline V gene. The CDR3 nucleotides read TGTGCCAGCTCACCACGGCCAGGGGGCTCGAGCTCCTACGGGCAGTACTTC. It codes for CASSPRPGGSSSYGQYF.

With regard to this clonotype: This CDR3 fails to terminate in the conserved phenylalanine or tryptophan, so it likely reflects a read error. The chain uses TRBV7-3 and TRBJ1-1, with D possibly being TRBD1 (5 bases). The CDR3 covers 15 residues. Germline CDR1 SGHTA, CDR2 FQGTGA. CDR3 nucleotides: TGCGCCAGCAGCCTTCTGGGACGCAGGAACACTGAAGCTTTCCTT. Translated: CASSLLGRRNTEAFL.

This chain links TRBV20-1 with TRBJ1-2; D gene unclear. Germline CDR1 and CDR2: DFQATT and SNEGSKA (reference sequence). The CDR3 sequence is 13 residues long. Trimming shortened V by 4 bases and J by 8 bases, and 17 bases separated the two germline ends. The CDR3 is CSAKSVGKYGYTF. The CDR3 DNA sequence: TGCAGTGCTAAAAGCGTGGGGAAGTACGGCTACACCTTC.

A word on this clonotype: The CDR3 end shows no conserved phenylalanine or tryptophan, and so a read error is likely. The DNA is left out, because the CDR3 cannot be placed on it with certainty; the CDR3 is given as TCRdb lists it. The chain uses TRBV7-9 and TRBJ1-1. The CDR3 numbers 13 amino acids, ends counted. Per the germline V gene, CDR1 is SEHNR and CDR2 is FQNEAQ (reference sequence). The CDR3 sequence is CASSLGTSGGEQY.

The rearrangement links TRBV7-2 to TRBJ1-6; D perhaps matches TRBD1 (5 bases). The CDR3 has 15 amino acids. The germline V and J ends were trimmed by 5 bases and 19 bases, with 27 bases remaining between them. CDR1 SGHTA and CDR2 FQGNSA come from the germline V gene. CDR3 in DNA: TGTGCCAGCAGCATTGGGGGGACCCAGTACTTCCGGCCACACTTT. Translation: CASSIGGTQYFRPHF.

Turning to this clonotype: An end of the junction differs from the germline gene, which may be a read error. The rearrangement links TRBV7-3 to TRBJ1-1, with D unclear. The CDR3 loop spans 14 amino acids. Germline V lookup: CDR1 SGHTA, CDR2 FQGTGA. The CDR3 here is CASSADCLSPDAFF. CDR3 nucleotides: TGTGCCAGCAGCGCGGATTGCTTGAGCCCTGACGCTTTCTTT.